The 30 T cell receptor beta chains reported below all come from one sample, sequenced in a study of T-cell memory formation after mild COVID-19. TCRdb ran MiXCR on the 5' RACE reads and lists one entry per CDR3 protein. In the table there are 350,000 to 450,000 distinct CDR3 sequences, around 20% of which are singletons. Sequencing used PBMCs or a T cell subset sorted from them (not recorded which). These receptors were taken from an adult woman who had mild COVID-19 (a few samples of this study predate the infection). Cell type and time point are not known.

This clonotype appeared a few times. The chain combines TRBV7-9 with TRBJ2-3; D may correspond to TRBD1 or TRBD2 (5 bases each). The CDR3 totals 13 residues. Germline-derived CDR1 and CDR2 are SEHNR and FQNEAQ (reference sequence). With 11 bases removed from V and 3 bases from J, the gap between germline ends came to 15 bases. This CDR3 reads CAPGTDETDTQYF. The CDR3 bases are TGTGCCCCCGGGACGGACGAAACAGATACGCAGTATTTT.

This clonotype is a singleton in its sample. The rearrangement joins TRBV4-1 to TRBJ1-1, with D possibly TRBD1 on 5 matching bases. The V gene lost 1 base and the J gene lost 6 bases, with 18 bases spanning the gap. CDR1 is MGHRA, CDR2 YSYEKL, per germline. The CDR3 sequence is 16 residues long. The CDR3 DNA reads TGCGCCAGCAGCCAAGTTGTCGCATCTCCGGGGCCTGAAGCTTTCTTT. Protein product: CASSQVVASPGPEAFF.

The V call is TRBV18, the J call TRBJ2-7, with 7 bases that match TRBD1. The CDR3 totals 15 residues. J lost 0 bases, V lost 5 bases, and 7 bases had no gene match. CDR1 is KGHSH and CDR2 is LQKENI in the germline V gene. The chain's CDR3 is CASSAGTVSSYEQYF. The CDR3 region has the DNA TGTGCCAGCTCAGCCGGGACAGTCAGCTCCTACGAGCAGTACTTC.

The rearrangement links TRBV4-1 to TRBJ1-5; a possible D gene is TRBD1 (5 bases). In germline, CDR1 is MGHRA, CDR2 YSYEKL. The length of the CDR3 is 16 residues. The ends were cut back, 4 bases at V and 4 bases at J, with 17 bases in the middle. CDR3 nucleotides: TGCGCCAGCAGCCCCGCGCCGGGGGGTGGAAATCAGCCCCAGCATTTT. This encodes CASSPAPGGGNQPQHF.

The CDR3 here is CASSAFAGPRTDTQYF. DNA for the CDR3: TGTGCCAGTAGCGCCTTTGCAGGGCCTCGCACAGATACGCAGTATTTT. The chain recombines TRBV19 with TRBJ2-3; D perhaps matches TRBD1 (5 bases). With 6 bases removed from V and 1 base from J, the gap between germline ends came to 17 bases. This CDR3 is 16 amino acids long. CDR1 LNHDA and CDR2 SQIVND come from the germline V gene (reference sequence). The full variable domain, rest sourced from reference TRBV19 and TRBJ2-3, is DGGITQSPKYLFRKEGQNVTLSCEQNLNHDAMYWYRQDPGQGLRLIYYSQIVNDFQKGDIAEGYSVSREKKESFPLTVTSAQKNPTAFYLCASSAFAGPRTDTQYFGPGTRLTVL.

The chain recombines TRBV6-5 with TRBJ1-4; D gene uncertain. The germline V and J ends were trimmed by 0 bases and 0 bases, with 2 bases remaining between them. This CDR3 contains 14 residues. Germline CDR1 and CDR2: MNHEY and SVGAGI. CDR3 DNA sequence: TGTGCCAGCAGTTACTCTGCAACTAATGAAAAACTGTTTTTT. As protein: CASSYSATNEKLFF.

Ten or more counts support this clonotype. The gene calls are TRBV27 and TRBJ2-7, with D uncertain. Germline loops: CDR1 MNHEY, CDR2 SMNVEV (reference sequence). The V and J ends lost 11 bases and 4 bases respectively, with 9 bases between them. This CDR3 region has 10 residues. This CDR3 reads CASGLYEQYF. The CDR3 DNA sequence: TGTGCCTCCGGCCTTTACGAGCAGTACTTC.

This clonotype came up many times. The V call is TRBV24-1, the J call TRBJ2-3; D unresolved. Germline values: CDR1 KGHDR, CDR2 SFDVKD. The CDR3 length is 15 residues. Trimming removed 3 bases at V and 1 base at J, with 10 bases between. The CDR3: CATSDPHHGTDTQYF. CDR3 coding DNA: TGTGCCACCAGTGATCCTCACCACGGCACAGATACGCAGTATTTT.

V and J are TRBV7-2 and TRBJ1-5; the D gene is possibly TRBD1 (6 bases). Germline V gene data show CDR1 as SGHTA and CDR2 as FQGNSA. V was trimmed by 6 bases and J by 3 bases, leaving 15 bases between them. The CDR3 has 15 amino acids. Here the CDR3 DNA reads TGTGCCAGCAGTCTATCGACAGGACTCAATCAGCCCCAGCATTTT. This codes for CASSLSTGLNQPQHF. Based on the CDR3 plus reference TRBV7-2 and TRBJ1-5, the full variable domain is GAGVSQSPSNKVTEKGKDVELRCDPISGHTALYWYRQSLGQGLEFLIYFQGNSAPDKSGLPSDRFSAERTGGSVSTLTIQRTQQEDSAVYLCASSLSTGLNQPQHFGDGTRLSIL.

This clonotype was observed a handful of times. The CDR3 DNA reads as TGTGCCAGCAGTCCGGGTAGAAATGAGCAGTTCTTC. Encoded protein: CASSPGRNEQFF. The J gene is TRBJ2-1, the V gene TRBV2; no firm D call. The length of the CDR3 is 12 residues. V was trimmed by 5 bases and J by 7 bases, leaving 9 bases between them. Germline loops: CDR1 SNHLY, CDR2 FYNNEI.

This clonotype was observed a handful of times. The CDR3 loop is CASSLGLGRVYGYTF. DNA of the CDR3: TGTGCCAGCAGTTTGGGGCTGGGGAGGGTCTATGGCTACACCTTC. V is TRBV12-3 or TRBV12-4 and J is TRBJ1-2; tentatively, D is TRBD1 (5 bases). With 3 bases removed from V and 4 bases from J, the gap between germline ends came to 15 bases. The CDR3 runs to 15 residues.

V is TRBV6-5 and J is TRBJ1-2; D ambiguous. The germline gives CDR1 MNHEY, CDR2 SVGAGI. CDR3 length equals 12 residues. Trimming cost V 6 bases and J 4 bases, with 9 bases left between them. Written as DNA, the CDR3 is TGTGCCAGCAGAACGCATGGCTATGGCTACACCTTC. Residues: CASRTHGYGYTF.

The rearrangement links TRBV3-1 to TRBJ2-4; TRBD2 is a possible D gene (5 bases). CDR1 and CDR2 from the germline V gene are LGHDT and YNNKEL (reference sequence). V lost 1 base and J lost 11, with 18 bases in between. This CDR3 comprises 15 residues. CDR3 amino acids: CASSQGETLSGLQYF. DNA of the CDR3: TGTGCCAGCAGCCAAGGGGAGACCCTCTCCGGCCTTCAGTACTTC.

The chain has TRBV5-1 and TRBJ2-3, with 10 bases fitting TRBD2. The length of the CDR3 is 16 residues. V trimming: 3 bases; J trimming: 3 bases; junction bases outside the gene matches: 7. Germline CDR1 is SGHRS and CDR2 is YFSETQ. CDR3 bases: TGCGCCAGCAGCTCTAGCGGGGGAGTATTAACAGATACGCAGTATTTT. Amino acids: CASSSSGGVLTDTQYF.

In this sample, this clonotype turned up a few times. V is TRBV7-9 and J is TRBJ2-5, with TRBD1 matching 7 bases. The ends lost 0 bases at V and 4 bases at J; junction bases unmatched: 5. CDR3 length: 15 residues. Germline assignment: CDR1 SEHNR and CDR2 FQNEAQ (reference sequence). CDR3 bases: TGTGCCAGCAGCTTAGCGGGACAGATGGGAGAGACCCAGTACTTC. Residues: CASSLAGQMGETQYF.

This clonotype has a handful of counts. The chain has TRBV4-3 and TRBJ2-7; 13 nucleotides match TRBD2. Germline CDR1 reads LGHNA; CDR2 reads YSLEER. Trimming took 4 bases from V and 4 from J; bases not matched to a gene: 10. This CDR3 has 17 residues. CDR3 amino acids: CASSPRTSGGLTYEQYF. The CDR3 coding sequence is TGCGCCAGCAGCCCGAGGACTAGCGGGGGCCTTACGTACGAGCAGTACTTC.

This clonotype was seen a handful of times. The CDR3 DNA follows: TGTGCCAGCAGCCCGGTGGGGAGCGTCATCACCGGGGAGCTGTTTTTT. It encodes CASSPVGSVITGELFF. This chain joins TRBV12-3 or TRBV12-4 and TRBJ2-2; a possible D gene is TRBD2 (5 bases). V dropped 6 bases and J dropped 4 bases, with 18 bases sitting between them. The CDR3 is 16 amino acids.

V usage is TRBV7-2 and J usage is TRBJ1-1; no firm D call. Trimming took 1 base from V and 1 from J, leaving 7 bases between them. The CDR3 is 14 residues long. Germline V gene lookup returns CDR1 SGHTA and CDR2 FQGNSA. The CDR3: CASSLETRNTEAFF. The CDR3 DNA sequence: TGTGCCAGCAGCTTAGAAACACGGAACACTGAAGCTTTCTTT.

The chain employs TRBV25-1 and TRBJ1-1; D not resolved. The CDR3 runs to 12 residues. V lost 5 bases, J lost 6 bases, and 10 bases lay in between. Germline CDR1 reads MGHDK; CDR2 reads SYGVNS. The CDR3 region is CASSWTGPEAFF. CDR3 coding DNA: TGTGCCAGCAGTTGGACTGGCCCTGAAGCTTTCTTT.

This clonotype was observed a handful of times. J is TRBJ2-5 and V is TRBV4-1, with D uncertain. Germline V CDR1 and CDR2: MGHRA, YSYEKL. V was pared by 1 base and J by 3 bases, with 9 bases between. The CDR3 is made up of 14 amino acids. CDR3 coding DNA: TGCGCCAGCAGCCAAGTGAAACTCGAAGAGACCCAGTACTTC. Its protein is CASSQVKLEETQYF.

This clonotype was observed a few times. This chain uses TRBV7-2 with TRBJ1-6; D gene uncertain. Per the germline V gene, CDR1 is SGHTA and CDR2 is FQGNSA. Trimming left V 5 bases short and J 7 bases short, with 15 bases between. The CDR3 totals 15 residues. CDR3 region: CASSQHGRSNSPLHF. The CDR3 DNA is TGTGCCAGCAGCCAACATGGACGGAGCAATTCACCCCTCCACTTT.

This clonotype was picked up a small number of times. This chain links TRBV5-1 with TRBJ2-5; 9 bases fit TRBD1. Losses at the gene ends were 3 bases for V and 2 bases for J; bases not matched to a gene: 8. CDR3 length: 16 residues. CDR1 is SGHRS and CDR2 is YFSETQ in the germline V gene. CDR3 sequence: CASSSTGTGIQETQYF. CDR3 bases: TGCGCCAGCAGCTCGACCGGGACAGGGATTCAAGAGACCCAGTACTTC.

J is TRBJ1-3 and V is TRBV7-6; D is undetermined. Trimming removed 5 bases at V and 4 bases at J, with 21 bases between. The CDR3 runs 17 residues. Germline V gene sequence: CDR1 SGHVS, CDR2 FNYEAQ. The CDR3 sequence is CASSPLVEGDLGNTIYF. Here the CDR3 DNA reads TGTGCCAGCAGCCCTTTAGTGGAGGGAGACCTCGGAAACACCATATATTTT.

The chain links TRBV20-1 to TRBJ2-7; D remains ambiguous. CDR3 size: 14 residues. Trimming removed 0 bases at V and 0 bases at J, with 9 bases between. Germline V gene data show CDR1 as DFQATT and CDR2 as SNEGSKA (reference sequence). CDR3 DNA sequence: TGCAGTGCTAGAGACCAGGAGAACTCCTACGAGCAGTACTTC. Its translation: CSARDQENSYEQYF.

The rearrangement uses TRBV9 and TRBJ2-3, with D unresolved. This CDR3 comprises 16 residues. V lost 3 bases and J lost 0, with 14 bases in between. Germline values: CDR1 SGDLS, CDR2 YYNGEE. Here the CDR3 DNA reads TGTGCCAGCAGCGGGGTCGGTAAGGGAAGCACAGATACGCAGTATTTT. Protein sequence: CASSGVGKGSTDTQYF.

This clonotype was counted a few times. This CDR3 reads CASSGDSVFEQYF. The CDR3 DNA follows: TGCGCCAGCAGCGGGGACTCGGTCTTCGAGCAGTACTTC. The genes are TRBV5-1 and TRBJ2-7, with D possibly matching TRBD2 (6 bases). The V gene lost 4 bases and the J gene lost 6 bases, with 14 bases spanning the gap. Germline V gene sequence: CDR1 SGHRS, CDR2 YFSETQ. The CDR3 sequence is 13 residues long.

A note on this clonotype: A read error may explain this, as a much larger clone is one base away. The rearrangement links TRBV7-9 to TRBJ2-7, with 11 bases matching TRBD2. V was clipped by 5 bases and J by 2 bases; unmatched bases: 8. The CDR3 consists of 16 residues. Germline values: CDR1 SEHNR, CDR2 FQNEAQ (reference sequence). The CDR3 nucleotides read TGTGCCAGCAGCCCGATAGCGGGAGGGTGGGCCTACGAGCAGTACTTC. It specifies CASSPIAGGWAYEQYF.

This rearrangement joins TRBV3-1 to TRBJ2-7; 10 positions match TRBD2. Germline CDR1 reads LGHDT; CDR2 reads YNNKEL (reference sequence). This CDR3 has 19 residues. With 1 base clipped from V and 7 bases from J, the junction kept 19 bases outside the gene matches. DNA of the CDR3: TGTGCCAGCAGCCAAGGGCGACCGGGACTAGCGAGTTCGCGGGGGGAGCAGTACTTC. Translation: CASSQGRPGLASSRGEQYF.

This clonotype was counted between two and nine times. This CDR3 reads CASSAGTGGGQPQHF. CDR3 coding DNA: TGCGCCAGCAGCGCCGGGACAGGGGGCGGTCAGCCCCAGCATTTT. The V gene is TRBV5-1, the J gene TRBJ1-5; 12 positions match TRBD1. Germline V gene data show CDR1 as SGHRS and CDR2 as YFSETQ. V dropped 4 bases and J dropped 6; count of bases not matched to a gene: 5. The CDR3 runs 15 residues.

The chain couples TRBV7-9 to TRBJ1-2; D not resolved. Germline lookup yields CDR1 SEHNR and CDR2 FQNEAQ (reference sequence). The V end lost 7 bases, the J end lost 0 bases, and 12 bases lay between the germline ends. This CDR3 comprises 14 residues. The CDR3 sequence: CASTLAEANYGYTF. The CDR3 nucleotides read TGTGCCAGCACTTTGGCGGAAGCTAACTATGGCTACACCTTC.